Listed below are T cell receptor beta chains from one sample, sequenced in a study of T-cell memory formation after mild COVID-19. TCRdb re-called the 5' RACE reads through MiXCR, storing one row per CDR3 protein. The data hold roughly 600,000 distinct CDR3 sequences, with more than 15% observed a single time. The sequencing sample was made of PBMCs or a T cell subset sorted from them (not recorded which). The origin of the receptors is an adult woman who had mild COVID-19 (a few samples of this study predate the infection). Cell type and time point are not known. Both conserved end residues are part of each CDR3. A D gene is named only where the DNA matches it firmly. Clone size, where shown, is once, few, many, or a class for clones that have expanded.

v_call: TRBV7-7
clone_size: once
j_call: TRBJ2-7
d_call: TRBD2
cdr3_nt: TGTGCTAGCAGCCTAGCGGGAGAGGCTAACGAGCAGTACTTC
cdr3_aa: CASSLAGEANEQYF

v_call: TRBV5-1
clone_size: few
j_call: TRBJ2-5
d_call: TRBD1
cdr3_nt: TGCGCCAGCAGCTTGCCACAGGGGGCCCCCGGAGAGACCCAGTACTTC
cdr3_aa: CASSLPQGAPGETQYF

v_call: TRBV20-1
clone_size: .
j_call: TRBJ1-5
d_call: .
cdr3_nt: TGCAGCGCCAGGAAGGGAGGGGCGGTGGGCAATCAGCCCCAGCATTTT
cdr3_aa: CSARKGGAVGNQPQHF

v_call: TRBV10-3
clone_size: .
j_call: TRBJ2-7
d_call: TRBD2
cdr3_nt: TGTGCCATCAGGGCCGGGACTAGCGGATCCTACGAGCAGTACTTC
cdr3_aa: CAIRAGTSGSYEQYF

v_call: TRBV4-3
clone_size: few
j_call: TRBJ2-1
d_call: .
cdr3_nt: TGCGCCAGCAGCCAAGATCGCAACCAGTACAATGAGCAGTTCTTC
cdr3_aa: CASSQDRNQYNEQFF

v_call: TRBV5-6
clone_size: few
j_call: TRBJ2-7
d_call: .
cdr3_nt: TGTGCCAGCAGCGGCGGGCCGGGACACAATTACGAGCAGTACTTC
cdr3_aa: CASSGGPGHNYEQYF

v_call: TRBV4-2
clone_size: few
j_call: TRBJ2-2
d_call: TRBD2
cdr3_nt: TGTGCCAGCAGCCAAGTTGCTAGCGGGAGGAGCGGGGAGCTGTTTTTT
cdr3_aa: CASSQVASGRSGELFF

v_call: TRBV4-3
clone_size: few
j_call: TRBJ2-3
d_call: .
cdr3_nt: TGCGCCAGCAGCCAAGTCCCCGGTGGGGGACCCACAGATACGCAGTATTTT
cdr3_aa: CASSQVPGGGPTDTQYF

v_call: TRBV29-1
clone_size: .
j_call: TRBJ2-5
d_call: .
cdr3_nt: TGCAGCGTTGAGAACAGCCAAGAGACCCAGTACTTC
cdr3_aa: CSVENSQETQYF

v_call: TRBV7-9
clone_size: .
j_call: TRBJ2-3
d_call: TRBD2
cdr3_nt: TGTGCCAGCAGCCGAGGTCTAATAGGACTAGCGGACACAGATACGCAGTATTTT
cdr3_aa: CASSRGLIGLADTDTQYF

v_call: TRBV7-3
clone_size: .
j_call: TRBJ2-1
d_call: TRBD2
cdr3_nt: TGTGCCAGCAGCCTACTAGCGGGAGGGCAAGTCAATGAGCAGTTCTTC
cdr3_aa: CASSLLAGGQVNEQFF

v_call: TRBV5-4
clone_size: .
j_call: TRBJ2-4
d_call: .
cdr3_nt: TGTGCCAGCAGCTTGGCCGCGGGCAGCTTAGCCAAAAACATTCAGTACTTC
cdr3_aa: CASSLAAGSLAKNIQYF

v_call: TRBV20-1
clone_size: .
j_call: TRBJ2-2
d_call: .
cdr3_nt: TGCAGTGCTAGAGAGTCGGGCCGGGGGAGGACCGGGGAGCTGTTTTTT
cdr3_aa: CSARESGRGRTGELFF

v_call: TRBV5-1
clone_size: few
j_call: TRBJ1-2
d_call: TRBD1
cdr3_nt: TGCGCCAGCAGCTCCACCATCACAGGGGCCGGGGGTAACTATGGCTACACCTTC
cdr3_aa: CASSSTITGAGGNYGYTF

v_call: TRBV30
clone_size: .
j_call: TRBJ1-1
d_call: .
cdr3_nt: TGTGCCTGGAGCTGGACGGAGAACACTGAAGCTTTCTTT
cdr3_aa: CAWSWTENTEAFF

v_call: TRBV7-6
clone_size: few
j_call: TRBJ1-2
d_call: .
cdr3_nt: TGTGCCAGCAGCTTTGTTGTCAGAGGGGGTGGGTATGGCTACACCTTC
cdr3_aa: CASSFVVRGGGYGYTF